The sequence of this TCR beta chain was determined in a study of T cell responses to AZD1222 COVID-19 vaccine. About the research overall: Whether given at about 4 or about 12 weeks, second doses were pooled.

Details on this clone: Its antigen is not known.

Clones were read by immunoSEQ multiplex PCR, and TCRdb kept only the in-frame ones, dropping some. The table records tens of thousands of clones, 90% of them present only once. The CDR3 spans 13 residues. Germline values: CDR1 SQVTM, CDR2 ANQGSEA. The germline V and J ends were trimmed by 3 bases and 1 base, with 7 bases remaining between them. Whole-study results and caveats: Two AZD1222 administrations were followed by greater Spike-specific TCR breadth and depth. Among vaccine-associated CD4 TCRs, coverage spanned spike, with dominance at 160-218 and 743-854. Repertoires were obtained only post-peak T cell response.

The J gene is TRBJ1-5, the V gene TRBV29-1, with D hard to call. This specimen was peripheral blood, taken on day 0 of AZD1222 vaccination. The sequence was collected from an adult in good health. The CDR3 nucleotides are TGCAGCGTTGAGGAGGGAAGCAATCAGCCCCAGCATTTT. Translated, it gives CSVEEGSNQPQHF. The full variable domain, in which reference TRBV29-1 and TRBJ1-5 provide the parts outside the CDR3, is SAVISQKPSRDICQRGTSLTIQCQVDSQVTMMFWYRQQPGQSLTLIATANQGSEATYESGFVIDKFPISRPNLTFSTLTVSNMSPEDSSIYLCSVEEGSNQPQHFGDGTRLSIL.